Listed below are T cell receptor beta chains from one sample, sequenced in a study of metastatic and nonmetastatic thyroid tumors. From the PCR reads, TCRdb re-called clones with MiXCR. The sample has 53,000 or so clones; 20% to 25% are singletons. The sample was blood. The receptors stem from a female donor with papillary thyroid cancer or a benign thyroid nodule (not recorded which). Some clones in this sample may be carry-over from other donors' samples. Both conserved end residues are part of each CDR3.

CDR3 protein: CASKWGHSNQPQHF; CDR3 length: 14; V gene: TRBV2; J gene: TRBJ1-5
CDR3 protein: CSAAHGASANYGYTF; CDR3 length: 15; V gene: TRBV20-1; J gene: TRBJ1-2
CDR3 protein: CASSGSGARHEQYF; CDR3 length: 14; V gene: TRBV6-1; J gene: TRBJ2-7
CDR3 protein: CASIEDRLIDQTQHF; CDR3 length: 15; V gene: TRBV2; J gene: TRBJ1-5
CDR3 protein: CASSQVVGIQHF; CDR3 length: 12; V gene: TRBV4-1; J gene: TRBJ2-4
CDR3 protein: CASSLEDPRAYEQYF; CDR3 length: 15; V gene: TRBV7-9; J gene: TRBJ2-7
CDR3 protein: CASSLVGADTQYF; CDR3 length: 13; V gene: TRBV27; J gene: TRBJ2-3
CDR3 protein: CASIYLGGSRVYTQYF; CDR3 length: 16; V gene: TRBV6-5; J gene: TRBJ2-3
CDR3 protein: CATSDPGGVNEQFF; CDR3 length: 14; V gene: TRBV24-1; J gene: TRBJ2-1
CDR3 protein: CASSSTLKTVQNTEAFF; CDR3 length: 17; V gene: TRBV6-5; J gene: TRBJ1-1
CDR3 protein: CASSSLGVDEQFF; CDR3 length: 13; V gene: TRBV2; J gene: TRBJ2-1
CDR3 protein: CASSHRQGPRTDTQYF; CDR3 length: 16; V gene: TRBV14; J gene: TRBJ2-3
CDR3 protein: CASRSGGTSGRNEQFF; CDR3 length: 16; V gene: TRBV6-1; J gene: TRBJ2-1
CDR3 protein: CASSPSSGSSYEQYF; CDR3 length: 15; V gene: TRBV12-3/TRBV12-4; J gene: TRBJ2-7
CDR3 protein: CASNSITSWIAYVTGELFF; CDR3 length: 19; V gene: TRBV28; J gene: TRBJ2-2
CDR3 protein: CASFICDRVSEQYF; CDR3 length: 14; V gene: TRBV25-1; J gene: TRBJ2-7
CDR3 protein: CASSYRDSNQPQHF; CDR3 length: 14; V gene: TRBV6-5; J gene: TRBJ1-5
CDR3 protein: CASSLLTGGVTNEQFF; CDR3 length: 16; V gene: TRBV5-1; J gene: TRBJ2-1
CDR3 protein: CAISRGMGYEQYF; CDR3 length: 13; V gene: TRBV3-1; J gene: TRBJ2-7
CDR3 protein: CASSEWNYSGDTIYF; CDR3 length: 15; V gene: TRBV6-1; J gene: TRBJ1-3
CDR3 protein: CASISGQRNEKLFF; CDR3 length: 14; V gene: TRBV2; J gene: TRBJ1-4
CDR3 protein: CASSYSEREADTQYF; CDR3 length: 15; V gene: TRBV6-5; J gene: TRBJ2-3
CDR3 protein: CASHIDPDSYNEQFF; CDR3 length: 15; V gene: TRBV6-1; J gene: TRBJ2-1
CDR3 protein: CASSPPTIYEQYF; CDR3 length: 13; V gene: TRBV18; J gene: TRBJ2-7
CDR3 protein: CASSQPGTWPSGELFF; CDR3 length: 16; V gene: TRBV13; J gene: TRBJ2-2
CDR3 protein: CASRNTGAANEKLFF; CDR3 length: 15; V gene: TRBV19; J gene: TRBJ1-4
CDR3 protein: CASRRDREPNLSNKHQHF; CDR3 length: 18; V gene: TRBV6-5; J gene: TRBJ1-5
CDR3 protein: CVIAGTGELFF; CDR3 length: 11; V gene: TRBV19; J gene: TRBJ2-2
CDR3 protein: CASRMGQGLGGYTF; CDR3 length: 14; V gene: TRBV2; J gene: TRBJ1-2
CDR3 protein: CASSWDGRSGANVLTF; CDR3 length: 16; V gene: TRBV2; J gene: TRBJ2-6
CDR3 protein: CSARAGTGKQPQHF; CDR3 length: 14; V gene: TRBV20-1; J gene: TRBJ1-5
CDR3 protein: CASSPRLETQYF; CDR3 length: 12; V gene: TRBV18; J gene: TRBJ2-5
CDR3 protein: CASSLVREQYF; CDR3 length: 11; V gene: TRBV5-6; J gene: TRBJ2-7
CDR3 protein: CASSLSTSGSNEQYF; CDR3 length: 15; V gene: TRBV7-2; J gene: TRBJ2-7
CDR3 protein: CASRTGGNNSPLHF; CDR3 length: 14; V gene: TRBV25-1; J gene: TRBJ1-6
CDR3 protein: CASSSLIYNEQFF; CDR3 length: 13; V gene: TRBV27; J gene: TRBJ2-1
CDR3 protein: CATSRDRRTGDRVDEQYF; CDR3 length: 18; V gene: TRBV15; J gene: TRBJ2-7
CDR3 protein: CASCEARGWGSKNIQYF; CDR3 length: 17; V gene: TRBV6-1; J gene: TRBJ2-4
CDR3 protein: CASSLVEGYYSYEQYF; CDR3 length: 16; V gene: TRBV11-1; J gene: TRBJ2-7
CDR3 protein: CASSERLAVDEQFF; CDR3 length: 14; V gene: TRBV25-1; J gene: TRBJ2-1
CDR3 protein: CASSFTSYEQYF; CDR3 length: 12; V gene: TRBV7-8; J gene: TRBJ2-7
CDR3 protein: CASSYQETEAFF; CDR3 length: 12; V gene: TRBV6-5; J gene: TRBJ1-1
CDR3 protein: CASRFQGSNEQFF; CDR3 length: 13; V gene: TRBV6-1; J gene: TRBJ2-1
CDR3 protein: CASKGGRYYNEQFF; CDR3 length: 14; V gene: TRBV19; J gene: TRBJ2-1
CDR3 protein: CSANRVRGNTIYF; CDR3 length: 13; V gene: TRBV20-1; J gene: TRBJ1-3
CDR3 protein: CAWSQERGTDTQYF; CDR3 length: 14; V gene: TRBV30; J gene: TRBJ2-3
CDR3 protein: CASTPIAQGAVYTF; CDR3 length: 14; V gene: TRBV2; J gene: TRBJ1-2
CDR3 protein: CASSLGAGGLDTQYF; CDR3 length: 15; V gene: TRBV27; J gene: TRBJ2-3
CDR3 protein: CASSLRGGSSYNSPLHF; CDR3 length: 17; V gene: TRBV7-8; J gene: TRBJ1-6
CDR3 protein: CASSLGTLKAGNTIYF; CDR3 length: 16; V gene: TRBV11-2; J gene: TRBJ1-3
CDR3 protein: CATSRDIIVRALILSYEQYF; CDR3 length: 20; V gene: TRBV15; J gene: TRBJ2-7
CDR3 protein: CATSAVVGGTGELFF; CDR3 length: 15; V gene: TRBV24-1; J gene: TRBJ2-2
CDR3 protein: CATSRGIEGQNTEAFF; CDR3 length: 16; V gene: TRBV15; J gene: TRBJ1-1
CDR3 protein: CASRTGTVSHNEQFF; CDR3 length: 15; V gene: TRBV6-1; J gene: TRBJ2-1
CDR3 protein: CASSLYNEQYF; CDR3 length: 11; V gene: TRBV28; J gene: TRBJ2-7